This T cell receptor beta chain is from a study of blood T cell repertoires in COVID-19. Germline V gene data show CDR1 as SGHRS and CDR2 as YFSETQ. V lost 4 bases and J lost 0, with 4 bases in between. This CDR3 has 12 residues. The assay was immunoSEQ multiplex PCR, and TCRdb's table has in-frame clones only and misses some. The sample has about 55,000 clones; 65% to 85% are singletons. This clone has just a few counts. This rearrangement joins TRBV5-1 to TRBJ2-5; D call uncertain. The sequencing input was peripheral blood. The TCR was taken from an older man with COVID-19, enrolled during active disease. The CDR3 is CASSGDQETQYF. The CDR3 nucleotides read TGCGCCAGCAGCGGAGACCAAGAGACCCAGTACTTC.